The 27 T cell receptor beta chains reported below all come from one sample, sequenced in a study of tumor and adjacent non-tumor tissue in lung cancer. This sample's RNA came from whole unsorted tissue. Distant lung tissue was collected more than 3 cm away from the tumor edge. The library came from three nested PCR rounds adapted from ARM-PCR protocols. MiXCR, run by TCRdb on the multiplex PCR reads, gives a single entry per CDR3 protein. The sample lists 90,000 to 120,000 distinct CDR3 sequences, 55% to 65% occurring once. Sample: distant non-tumor lung tissue. The origin of the receptors is a man aged 30-40 years with non-small cell lung cancer.

Concerning this clonotype: Here the CDR3 omits its conserved ending phenylalanine or tryptophan, so a read error is the likely source. The chain joins TRBV20-1 to TRBJ1-5, with TRBD1 matching 7 bases. The germline V gene encodes CDR1 DFQATT and CDR2 SNEGSKA (reference sequence). The CDR3 loop spans 16 amino acids. The CDR3 sequence is CRARVVSGQINQPQHV. The DNA of the CDR3 is TGCAGAGCTAGAGTAGTTTCGGGACAGATCAATCAGCCCCAGCATGTT.

This clonotype was found a few times. The V gene is TRBV11-2, the J gene TRBJ2-3; D unresolved. Germline-derived CDR1 and CDR2 are SGHAT and FQNNGV. CDR3 size: 13 residues. Trimming cost V 4 bases and J 2 bases, with 7 bases left between them. CDR3 sequence (DNA): TGTGCCAGCAGCTGGCGTGTCACAGATACGCAGTATTTT. Residues: CASSWRVTDTQYF.

Comment on this clonotype: At one end the junction does not follow the germline gene, possibly because of a read error. V is TRBV29-1 and J is TRBJ1-5, with TRBD1 matching over 10 bases. Germline V CDR1 and CDR2: SQVTM, ANQGSEA. This CDR3 contains 13 residues. In DNA, the CDR3 is TGCAGCGCTGGAGGACAGGGGGGTCAGCCTCAGCATTTT. Translated: CSAGGQGGQPQHF. Using reference TRBV29-1 and TRBJ1-5 for the parts outside the CDR3, the full variable domain is SAVISQKPSRDICQRGTSLTIQCQVDSQVTMMFWYRQQPGQSLTLIATANQGSEATYESGFVIDKFPISRPNLTFSTLTVSNMSPEDSSIYLCSAGGQGGQPQHFGDGTRLSIL.

As to this clonotype: The junction and the germline gene differ at one end; a read error may be behind it. The rearrangement links TRBV13 to TRBJ2-7; tentative D call: TRBD2 (5 bases). Germline V gene lookup returns CDR1 PRHDT and CDR2 FYEKMQ (reference sequence). This CDR3 comprises 15 residues. This chain's CDR3 is CASSPGYQQDYVQYF. Here the CDR3 DNA reads TGTGCCAGCAGCCCGGGTTACCAGCAAGACTACGTGCAGTACTTC.

As concerns this clonotype: Compared with germline, one end of the junction differs, possibly owing to a read error. Here the CDR3 reads CAVTRDRDTEAFF. As DNA, the CDR3 is TGTGCCGTCACCAGGGACAGAGACACTGAAGCCTTCTTT. The genes are TRBV10-3 and TRBJ1-1, with TRBD1 matching over 7 bases. Germline CDR1 ENHRY, CDR2 SYGVKD. This CDR3 is built from 13 residues.

This chain links TRBV11-2 with TRBJ2-3, with 8 positions matching TRBD1. From germline, CDR1 is SGHAT and CDR2 FQNNGV. The CDR3 sequence is 16 residues long. The junction had 6 bases not matched to a gene; V was cut back by 3 bases and J by 1 base. The CDR3 region is CASSLTGAVGTDTQYF. CDR3 sequence (DNA): TGTGCCAGCAGCTTGACAGGGGCGGTTGGCACAGATACGCAGTATTTT.

In regard to this clonotype: A read error may account for a junction end that differs from germline. The gene calls are TRBV20-1 and TRBJ1-1; D is uncertain. The CDR3 contains 14 residues. Germline values: CDR1 DFQATT, CDR2 SNEGSKA (reference sequence). CDR3: CSARAPEAVTDAFF. CDR3 DNA: TGCAGTGCTAGGGCGCCAGAGGCGGTAACTGATGCTTTCTTT.

This clonotype occurred a few times. The genes are TRBV12-3 or TRBV12-4 and TRBJ1-2; the match to TRBD1 covers 7 bases. There are 11 residues in the CDR3. Germline trimming cut 5 bases from V and 10 bases from J; bases unmatched to any gene: 4. The CDR3 bases are TGTGCCAGCAGTATGGGGACAGTCTACACCTTC. As protein: CASSMGTVYTF.

This chain links TRBV6-4 with TRBJ2-3, with a weak D call TRBD1 (5 bases). The V gene's germline CDR1 is MRHNA and CDR2 SNTAGT. CDR3 length: 14 residues. Trimming took 2 bases from V and 1 from J, leaving 7 bases between them. The CDR3, as DNA: TGTGCCAGCAGTGACCGGACATGCACAGATACGCAGTATTTT. Translating it yields CASSDRTCTDTQYF.

The V call is TRBV21-1, the J call TRBJ1-5. TRBV21-1 represents a pseudogene. This CDR3 region has 13 residues. The DNA for the CDR3 is TGTGCCAGCAGCAAACAAGGCAGGTCCCCCCAGCATTTT. Its protein is CASSKQGRSPQHF.

The chain has TRBV30 and TRBJ1-5; D unclear. Germline V lookup: CDR1 GTSNPN, CDR2 SVGIG (reference sequence). The CDR3 has 13 amino acids. The germline V and J ends were trimmed by 2 bases and 5 bases, with 10 bases remaining between them. The CDR3 DNA reads TGTGCCTGGAGTTTTGGGTTGGATCAGCCCCAGCATTTT. This sequence encodes CAWSFGLDQPQHF.

The V and J genes are TRBV7-9 and TRBJ2-3, with D possibly matching TRBD2 (5 bases). Germline values: CDR1 SEHNR, CDR2 FQNEAQ (reference sequence). This CDR3 region has 16 residues. The V end lost 1 base, the J end lost 5 bases, and 16 bases lay between the germline ends. The CDR3, as DNA: TGTGCCAGCAGCTTAGGCGCCTCACTAGATGTAGATACGCAGTATTTT. Translation: CASSLGASLDVDTQYF.

This clonotype was recorded a few times. Since a much larger clone is just one base distant, this may be a read error. This chain joins TRBV20-1 and TRBJ1-2; no reliable D call. Germline lookup yields CDR1 DFQATT and CDR2 SNEGSKA (reference sequence). The CDR3 spans 13 residues. CDR3 DNA sequence: TGCAATGCTAGAGACAAAGCTAACTATGGCTACACCTTC. Translation: CNARDKANYGYTF.

This clonotype was picked up a small number of times. This may come from a read error, since a much larger clone is one base off. The chain combines TRBV20-1 with TRBJ2-3, with D unclear. The CDR3 is made up of 14 amino acids. Germline V CDR1 and CDR2: DFQATT, SNEGSKA (reference sequence). Trimming pared 3 bases from V and 0 bases from J, leaving 10 bases between. The CDR3 bases are TGCAGTGCTAGCGACGGAGAGAGCACAGATACGCAGTATTTT. It encodes CSASDGESTDTQYF.

Concerning this clonotype: As the CDR3 is not closed by the conserved phenylalanine or tryptophan, this likely results from a read error. This rearrangement joins TRBV7-9 to TRBJ1-1; 7 nucleotides align to TRBD1. The CDR3 length is 14 residues. V lost 5 bases and J lost 6; bases outside the gene matches: 9. Germline assignment: CDR1 SEHNR and CDR2 FQNEAQ (reference sequence). CDR3: CASSRTGPLPEAFS. For the CDR3, the DNA is TGTGCCAGCAGCCGGACAGGACCTCTTCCTGAAGCTTTCTCT.

With respect to this clonotype: A read error may explain this, as a much larger clone is one base away. The rearrangement uses TRBV6-2 or TRBV6-3 and TRBJ1-5; 8 bases are a match to TRBD1. This CDR3 is 15 amino acids long. Germline V lookup: CDR1 MNHEY, CDR2 SVGEGT. CDR3 sequence reads: CVSSRGQGTHQPQHF. DNA of the CDR3: TGTGTCAGCAGCCGCGGACAGGGTACCCATCAGCCCCAGCATTTT.

With respect to this clonotype: It is likely a read error, because the conserved phenylalanine at the end of the CDR3 is missing. This chain connects TRBV7-3 to TRBJ2-2, with 9 positions matching TRBD2. After removal of 0 bases from V and 3 bases from J, the junction contained 2 bases not matched to a gene. This CDR3 has 16 residues. Germline CDR1 and CDR2: SGHTA and FQGTGA. CDR3 nucleotide sequence: TGTGCCAGCAGCTTAACGTCTAGCGGGGACACCGGGGAGCTGTTTTCT. Protein sequence: CASSLTSSGDTGELFS.

This clonotype occurred a few times. The V and J genes are TRBV11-2 and TRBJ2-1, with TRBD2 matching 9 bases. V gave up 5 bases and J gave up 12 bases; unmatched junction bases: 14. This CDR3 comprises 15 residues. Germline CDR1 reads SGHAT; CDR2 reads FQNNGV. The CDR3 coding sequence is TGTGCCAGCAGCCATGTGCAGCGGGGGGCCGGAGGGCAGTTCTTC. Amino acid sequence: CASSHVQRGAGGQFF. The full variable domain, rest sourced from reference TRBV11-2 and TRBJ2-1, is EAGVAQSPRYKIIEKRQSVAFWCNPISGHATLYWYQQILGQGPKLLIQFQNNGVVDDSQLPKDRFSAERLKGVDSTLKIQPAKLEDSAVYLCASSHVQRGAGGQFFGPGTRLTVL.

This clonotype has a count of ten or more. The V and J genes are TRBV4-1 and TRBJ1-4; D is unresolved. The CDR3 consists of 16 residues. V lost 4 bases to trimming and J lost 5 bases, with 17 bases between them. The germline V gene encodes CDR1 MGHRA and CDR2 YSYEKL. The CDR3 is CASSPTLTRGNEKLFF. The CDR3 DNA sequence: TGCGCCAGCAGCCCTACACTCACTCGGGGAAATGAAAAACTGTTTTTT.

This clonotype was found a few times. This sequence joins TRBV20-1 and TRBJ2-7; no clear D. This CDR3 has 13 residues. V was trimmed by 7 bases and J by 4 bases, leaving 17 bases between them. CDR1 and CDR2 (germline): DFQATT, SNEGSKA (reference sequence). CDR3: CSVGGMAMYEQYF. CDR3 DNA: TGCAGTGTGGGCGGTATGGCCATGTACGAGCAGTACTTC.

This clonotype was seen only a few times. A much larger clonotype is one base distant, so this may be a read error. DNA of the CDR3: TGTGCCAGCAGGGGTCCTAGCATAGATACGCAGTATTTT. This codes for CASRGPSIDTQYF. The genes are TRBV12-3 or TRBV12-4 and TRBJ2-3; TRBD2 might be the D (5 bases). The CDR3 runs 13 residues.

The J gene is TRBJ2-7, the V gene TRBV12-3 or TRBV12-4, with a weak D call TRBD1 (6 bases). Trimming cost V 11 bases and J 3 bases, with 17 bases left between them. CDR3 length equals 13 residues. The CDR3 reads CAGTWVRGYEQYF. The CDR3 nucleotides are TGTGCCGGCACTTGGGTCAGGGGCTACGAGCAGTACTTC.

About this clonotype: Possible read error: a much larger clone is one base away. The V gene is TRBV20-1, the J gene TRBJ2-5; 10 nucleotides match TRBD2. Germline V gene lookup returns CDR1 DFQATT and CDR2 SNEGSKA (reference sequence). Losses at the gene ends were 5 bases for V and 0 bases for J; bases not matched to a gene: 6. The CDR3 is 15 residues long. The CDR3 DNA is TGCAGTGCTGCAATCGGGACTAGCGACCAAGAGACCCAGTACTTC. Amino acid sequence: CSAAIGTSDQETQYF.

The chain links TRBV6-2 or TRBV6-3 to TRBJ2-7; D is perhaps TRBD1 (5 bases). Per germline, CDR1 MNHEY and CDR2 SVGEGT. The CDR3 loop spans 12 amino acids. The V and J ends lost 7 bases and 3 bases respectively, with 10 bases between them. The CDR3 DNA sequence: TGTGCCAGCAACAGGCGTAACTACGAGCAGTACTTC. It yields the protein CASNRRNYEQYF.

Remarks on this clonotype: A read error may explain this, as a much larger clone is one base away. This rearrangement joins TRBV28 to TRBJ1-5; D is unclear. CDR1 and CDR2 from the germline V gene are MDHEN and SYDVKM. V was trimmed by 3 bases and J by 2 bases, leaving 8 bases between them. The CDR3 extends over 14 amino acids. The CDR3 region is CASSLSWGNQPQHF. The DNA for the CDR3 is TGTGCCAGCAGTTTGAGCTGGGGCAATCAGCCCCAGCATTTT.

As for this clonotype: The CDR3 carries no conserved terminal phenylalanine or tryptophan, so it likely arises from a read error. The rearrangement joins TRBV10-2 to TRBJ2-3; D possibly matches TRBD1 or TRBD2 (5 bases each). There are 13 residues in the CDR3. Trimming removed 6 bases at V and 6 bases at J, with 13 bases between. Germline V gene data show CDR1 as WSHSY and CDR2 as SAAADI. This CDR3 is CASRTGTTDTQYL. DNA of the CDR3: TGCGCCAGCAGGACTGGGACCACGGATACGCAGTATTTG.

For this clonotype: Being one base from a much bigger clone, this may be a read error. The final CDR3 position lacks the conserved phenylalanine or tryptophan, pointing to a likely read error. The chain uses TRBV13 and TRBJ2-7; 7 nucleotides align to TRBD1. V was pared by 5 bases and J by 6 bases, with 7 bases of the junction left unmatched. The CDR3 totals 13 residues. CDR1 is PRHDT and CDR2 is FYEKMQ in the germline V gene (reference sequence). The CDR3 nucleotides are TGTGCCAGCAGCCTAAGACAGGGCCCCGAGCAGTACCTC. Its translation: CASSLRQGPEQYL.